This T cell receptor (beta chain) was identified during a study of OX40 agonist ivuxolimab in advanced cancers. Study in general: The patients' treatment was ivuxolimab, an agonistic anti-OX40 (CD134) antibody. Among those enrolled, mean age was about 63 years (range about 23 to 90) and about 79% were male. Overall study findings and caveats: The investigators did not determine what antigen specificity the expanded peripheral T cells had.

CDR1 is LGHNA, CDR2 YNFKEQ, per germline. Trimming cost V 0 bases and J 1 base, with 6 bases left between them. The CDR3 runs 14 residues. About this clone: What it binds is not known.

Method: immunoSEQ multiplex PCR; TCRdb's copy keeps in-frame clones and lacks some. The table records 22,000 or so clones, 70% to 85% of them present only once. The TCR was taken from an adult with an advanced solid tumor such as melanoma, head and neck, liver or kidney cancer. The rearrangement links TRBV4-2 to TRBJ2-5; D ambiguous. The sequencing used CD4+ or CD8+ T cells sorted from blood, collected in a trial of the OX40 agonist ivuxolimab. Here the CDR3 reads CASSQEARQETQYF. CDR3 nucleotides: TGTGCCAGCAGCCAAGAAGCGCGCCAAGAGACCCAGTACTTC.